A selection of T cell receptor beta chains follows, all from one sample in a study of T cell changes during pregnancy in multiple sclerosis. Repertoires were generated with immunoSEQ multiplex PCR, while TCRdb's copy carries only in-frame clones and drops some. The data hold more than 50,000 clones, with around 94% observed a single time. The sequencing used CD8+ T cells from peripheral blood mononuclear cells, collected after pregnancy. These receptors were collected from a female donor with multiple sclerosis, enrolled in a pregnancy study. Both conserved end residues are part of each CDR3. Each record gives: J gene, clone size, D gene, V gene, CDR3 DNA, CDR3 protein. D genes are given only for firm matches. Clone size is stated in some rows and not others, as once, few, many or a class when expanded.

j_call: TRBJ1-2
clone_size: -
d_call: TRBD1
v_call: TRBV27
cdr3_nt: TGTGCCAGCAGTTCGGACAGGGGATTATATGGCTACACCTTC
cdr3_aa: CASSSDRGLYGYTF

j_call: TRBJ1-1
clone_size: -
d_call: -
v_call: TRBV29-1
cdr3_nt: TGCAGCGTTGAGGGGGAGGGGCCCCGGGGCACTGAAGCTTTCTTT
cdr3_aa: CSVEGEGPRGTEAFF

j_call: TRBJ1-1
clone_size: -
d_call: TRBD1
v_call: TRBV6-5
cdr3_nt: TGTGCCAGCAGTGGTAGACAGGGGACTAACACTGAAGCTTTCTTT
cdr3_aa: CASSGRQGTNTEAFF

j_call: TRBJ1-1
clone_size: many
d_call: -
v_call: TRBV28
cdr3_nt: TGTGCCAGCAGTTTAGTAAAGGGAGGCACTGAAGCTTTCTTT
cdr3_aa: CASSLVKGGTEAFF

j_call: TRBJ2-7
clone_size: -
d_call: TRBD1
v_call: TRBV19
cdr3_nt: TGTGCCAGTAGTAGTGGGACAGGGGAAATATACGAGCAGTACTTC
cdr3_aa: CASSSGTGEIYEQYF

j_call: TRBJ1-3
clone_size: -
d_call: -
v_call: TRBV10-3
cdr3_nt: TGTGCCATCGGCATTGGTGCAGAGCGCCCATCTGGAAACACCATATATTTT
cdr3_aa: CAIGIGAERPSGNTIYF

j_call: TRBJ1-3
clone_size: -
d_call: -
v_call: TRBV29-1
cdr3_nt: TGCAGCGTTGGGGGGGACTCTGGAAACACCATATATTTT
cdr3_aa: CSVGGDSGNTIYF

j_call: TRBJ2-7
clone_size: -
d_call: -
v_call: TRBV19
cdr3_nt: TGTGCCAGTAGTATAGGGAGTAGATGGGGAGAAGAGCAGTACTTC
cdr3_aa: CASSIGSRWGEEQYF

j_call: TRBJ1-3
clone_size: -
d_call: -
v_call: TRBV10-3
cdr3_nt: TGTGCCAACTGGTCGGGAGGGCTTGGAAACACCATATATTTT
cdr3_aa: CANWSGGLGNTIYF

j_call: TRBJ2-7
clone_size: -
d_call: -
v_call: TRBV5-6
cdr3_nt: TGTGCCAGCAGCCGCGGGAACAACTACGAGCAGTACTTC
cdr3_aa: CASSRGNNYEQYF

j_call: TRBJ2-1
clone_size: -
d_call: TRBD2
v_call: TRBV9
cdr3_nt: TGTGCCAGCACTCCCTCCGGGACTAGCGGGGCTAATGAGCAGTTCTTC
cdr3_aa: CASTPSGTSGANEQFF

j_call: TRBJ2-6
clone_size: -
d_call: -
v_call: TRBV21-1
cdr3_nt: TGTGCCAGCAGCAAAGAAAGAACAGGGAGAGGACGTGGGGCCAACGTCCTGACTTTC
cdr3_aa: CASSKERTGRGRGANVLTF

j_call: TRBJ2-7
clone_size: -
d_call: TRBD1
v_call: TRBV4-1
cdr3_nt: TGCGCCAGCAGCCAAGGACAGGGGCCCGTCTACGAGCAGTACTTC
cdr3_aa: CASSQGQGPVYEQYF

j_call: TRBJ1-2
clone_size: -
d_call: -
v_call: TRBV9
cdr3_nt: TGTGCCAGCAGCGTAACAGGGAGTCCTTTATTCAACTATGGCTACACCTTC
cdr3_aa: CASSVTGSPLFNYGYTF

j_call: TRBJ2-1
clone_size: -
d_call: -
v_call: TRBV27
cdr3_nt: TGTGCCAGCAGTTTTGGGGCGAGCTCCTACAATGAGCAGTTCTTC
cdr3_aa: CASSFGASSYNEQFF

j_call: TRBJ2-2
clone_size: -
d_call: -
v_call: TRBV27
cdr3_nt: TGTGCCAGCAGTTTATCAGGCAGGGGTGGCGGGGAGCTGTTTTTT
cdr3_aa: CASSLSGRGGGELFF

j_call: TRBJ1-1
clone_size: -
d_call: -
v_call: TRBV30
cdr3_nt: TGTGCCTGGAGTGTACATTTGAACACTGAAGCTTTCTTT
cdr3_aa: CAWSVHLNTEAFF

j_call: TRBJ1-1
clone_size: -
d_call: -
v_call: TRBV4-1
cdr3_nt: TGCGCCAGCAGCCTCGTGGGGCGGACTGAAGCTTTCTTT
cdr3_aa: CASSLVGRTEAFF

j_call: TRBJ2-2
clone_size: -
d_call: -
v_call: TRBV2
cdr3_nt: TGTGCCAGCGCAGGGGTTGCCGGGGAGCTGTTTTTT
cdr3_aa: CASAGVAGELFF

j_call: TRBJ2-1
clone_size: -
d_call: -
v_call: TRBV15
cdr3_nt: TGTGCCACTAAAGCCCCCCCCTACAATGAGCAGTTCTTC
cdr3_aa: CATKAPPYNEQFF

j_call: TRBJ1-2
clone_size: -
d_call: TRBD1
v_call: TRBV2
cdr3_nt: TGTGCCAGCAGTGTTGGACAGGGGAAAACATATGGCTACACCTTC
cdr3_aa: CASSVGQGKTYGYTF

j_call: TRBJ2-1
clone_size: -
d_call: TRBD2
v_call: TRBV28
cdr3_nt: TGTGCCAGCTCACCTAGGCTAGCGGGAGGCCGGCTCTACAATGAGCAGTTCTTC
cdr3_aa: CASSPRLAGGRLYNEQFF

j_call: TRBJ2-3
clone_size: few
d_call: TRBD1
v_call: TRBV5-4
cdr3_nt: TGTGCCAGCAGCTTGGACAGGGGCAGGGAGGATACGCAGTATTTT
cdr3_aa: CASSLDRGREDTQYF

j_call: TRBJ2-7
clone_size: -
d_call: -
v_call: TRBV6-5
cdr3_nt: TGTGCCACCCGGCAGAGGGACTCCTACGAGCAGTACTTC
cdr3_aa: CATRQRDSYEQYF

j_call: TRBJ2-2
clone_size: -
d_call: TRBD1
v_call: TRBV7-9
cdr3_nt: TGTGCCAGCAGCTTCCCCGGGACAGGGCACACCGGGGAGCTGTTTTTT
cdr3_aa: CASSFPGTGHTGELFF

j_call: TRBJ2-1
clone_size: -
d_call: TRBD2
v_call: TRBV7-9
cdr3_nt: TGTGCCAGCAGCAAACTAGCGGGAGGGCCATCTGAGCAGTTCTTC
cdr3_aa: CASSKLAGGPSEQFF

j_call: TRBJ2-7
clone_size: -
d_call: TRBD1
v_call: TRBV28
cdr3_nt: TGTGCCAGCAGTTTTCCAGGGGGCAACTACGAGCAGTACTTC
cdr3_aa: CASSFPGGNYEQYF

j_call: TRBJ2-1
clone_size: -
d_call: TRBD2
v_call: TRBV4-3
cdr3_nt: TGCGCCAGCAGCCAAGTGGCTAGCGGGAGATACAATGAGCAGTTCTTC
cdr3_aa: CASSQVASGRYNEQFF

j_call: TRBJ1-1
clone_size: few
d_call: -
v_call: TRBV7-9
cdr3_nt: TGTGCCAGCAGCTTAGATCCGGACTGGTCTGAAGCTTTCTTT
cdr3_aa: CASSLDPDWSEAFF

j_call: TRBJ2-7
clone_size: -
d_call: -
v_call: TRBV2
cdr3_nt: TGTGCCAGCAGTGAAGCGCGGGGTTCTTCCTACGAGCAGTACTTC
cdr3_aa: CASSEARGSSYEQYF

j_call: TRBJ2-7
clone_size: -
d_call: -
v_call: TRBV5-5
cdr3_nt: TGTGCCAGCACCCCGGACGGGACTGCGACCTACGAGCAGTACTTC
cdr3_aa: CASTPDGTATYEQYF

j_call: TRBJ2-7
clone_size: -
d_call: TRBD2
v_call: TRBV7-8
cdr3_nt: TGTGCCAGCAGCTACTTAGCGGGCACCTACGAGCAGTACTTC
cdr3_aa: CASSYLAGTYEQYF

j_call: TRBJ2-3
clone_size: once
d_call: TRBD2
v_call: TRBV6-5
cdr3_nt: TGTGCCAGCCATCGGACTAGCGGGAGCACAGATACGCAGTATTTT
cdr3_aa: CASHRTSGSTDTQYF

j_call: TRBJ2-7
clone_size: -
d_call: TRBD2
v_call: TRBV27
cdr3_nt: TGTGCCAGCAGTTTATCTGGCGGGGGCTCCTACGAGCAGTACTTC
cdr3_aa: CASSLSGGGSYEQYF

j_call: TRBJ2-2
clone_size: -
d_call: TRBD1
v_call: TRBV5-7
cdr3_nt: TGTGCCAGCATTTACAGGGGGGAGTACACCGGGGAGCTGTTTTTT
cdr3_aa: CASIYRGEYTGELFF

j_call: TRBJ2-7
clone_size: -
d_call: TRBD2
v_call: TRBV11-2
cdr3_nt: TGTGCCAGCAGCGGGAGAGCGGGAGAGCCGGGCTACGAGCAGTACTTC
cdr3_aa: CASSGRAGEPGYEQYF

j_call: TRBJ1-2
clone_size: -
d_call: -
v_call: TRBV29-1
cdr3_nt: TGCAGCGTTGAAGGGGAGGGGAGCAGCTATGGCTACACCTTC
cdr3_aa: CSVEGEGSSYGYTF

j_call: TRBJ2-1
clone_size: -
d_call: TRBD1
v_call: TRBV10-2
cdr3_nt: TGCGCCAGCAGTGATCCCGGGACAGGCCTCCAGCAGTTCTTC
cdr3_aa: CASSDPGTGLQQFF

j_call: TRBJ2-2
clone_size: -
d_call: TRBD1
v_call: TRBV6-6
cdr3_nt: TGTGCCAGCGGACAGGGGAACACCGGGGAGCTGTTTTTT
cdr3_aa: CASGQGNTGELFF

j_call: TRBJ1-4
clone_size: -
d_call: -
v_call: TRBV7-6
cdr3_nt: TGTGCCAGCAGCTTACTACCGTACCCCAACAGCGGTACTAATGAAAAACTGTTTTTT
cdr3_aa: CASSLLPYPNSGTNEKLFF

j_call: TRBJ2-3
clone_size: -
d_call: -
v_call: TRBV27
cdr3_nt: TGTGCCAGCAGTCCGCGACTAGGACCTACAGATACGCAGTATTTT
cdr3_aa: CASSPRLGPTDTQYF

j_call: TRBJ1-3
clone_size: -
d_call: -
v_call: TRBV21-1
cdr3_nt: TGTGCCAGCATCGGACAGGGTAACACCATATATTTT
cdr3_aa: CASIGQGNTIYF

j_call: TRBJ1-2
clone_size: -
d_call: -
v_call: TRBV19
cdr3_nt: TGTGCTATCAGTAGCGGGGGCTTCTATGGCTACACCTTC
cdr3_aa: CAISSGGFYGYTF

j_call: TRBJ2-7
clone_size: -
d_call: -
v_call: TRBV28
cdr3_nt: TGTGCCAGCAGTCCCCAGGGAAGATGGCACGAGCAGTACTTC
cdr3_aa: CASSPQGRWHEQYF

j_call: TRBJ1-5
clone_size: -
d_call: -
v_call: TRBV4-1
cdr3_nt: TGCGCCAGCAGCCAATTGGGACTAGGCTCCCAGCCCCAGCATTTT
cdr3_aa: CASSQLGLGSQPQHF

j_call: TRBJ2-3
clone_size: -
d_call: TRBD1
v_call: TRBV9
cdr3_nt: TGTGCCAGCAGCGTAGAGGGACAGCCCACAGATACGCAGTATTTT
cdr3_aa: CASSVEGQPTDTQYF

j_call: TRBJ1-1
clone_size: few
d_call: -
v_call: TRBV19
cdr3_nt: TGTGCCAGTACTCCCGTTGGCGGCACTGAAGCTTTCTTT
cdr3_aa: CASTPVGGTEAFF

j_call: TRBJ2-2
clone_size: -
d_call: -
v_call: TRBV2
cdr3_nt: TGTGCCAGCGTACCTTCAAGTCAACAGGGCACCGGGGAGCTGTTTTTT
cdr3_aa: CASVPSSQQGTGELFF

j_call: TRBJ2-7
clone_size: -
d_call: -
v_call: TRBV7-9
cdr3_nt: TGTGCCAGCAGCTCGGACAGATATTCTTTCTACGAGCAGTACTTC
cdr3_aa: CASSSDRYSFYEQYF

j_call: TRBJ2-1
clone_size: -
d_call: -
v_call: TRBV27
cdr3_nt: TGTGCCAGCGGGGGGACGGGTTACAATGAGCAGTTCTTC
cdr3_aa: CASGGTGYNEQFF

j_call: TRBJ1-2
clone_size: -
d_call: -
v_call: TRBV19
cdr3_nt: TGTGCCAGTAGTACCCCAGGGGAGACCGGCTACACCTTC
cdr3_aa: CASSTPGETGYTF

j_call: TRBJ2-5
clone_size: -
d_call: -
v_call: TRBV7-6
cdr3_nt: TGTGCCAGCAGCTTAGGCCGGGATGCGGGCACCCAGTACTTC
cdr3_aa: CASSLGRDAGTQYF

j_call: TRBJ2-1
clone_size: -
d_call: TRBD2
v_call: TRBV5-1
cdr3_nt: TGCGCCAGCAACCAACTAGCGGGAGGGTACAATGAGCAGTTCTTC
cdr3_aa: CASNQLAGGYNEQFF

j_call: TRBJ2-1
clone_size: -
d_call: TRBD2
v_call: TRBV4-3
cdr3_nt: TGCGCCAGCAGCCAAGATTCCGGGGCTAGCGGGTACTACAATGAGCAGTTCTTC
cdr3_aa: CASSQDSGASGYYNEQFF

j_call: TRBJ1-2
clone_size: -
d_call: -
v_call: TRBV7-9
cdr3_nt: TGTGCCAGCAGCTTGAGCGGGGCAGACAGTATCTATGGCTACACCTTC
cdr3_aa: CASSLSGADSIYGYTF

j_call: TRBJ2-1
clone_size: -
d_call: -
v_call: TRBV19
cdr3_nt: TGTGCCAGTAGTATGGGGCTTACCAATGAGCAGTTCTTC
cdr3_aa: CASSMGLTNEQFF

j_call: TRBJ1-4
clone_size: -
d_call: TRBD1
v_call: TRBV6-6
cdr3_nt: TGTGCCAGCAGTACTTTGGGACAGGGGGGTGAAAAACTGTTTTTT
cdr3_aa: CASSTLGQGGEKLFF